The source of this T cell receptor beta chain is a study of T cells in narcolepsy. V shed 4 bases and J 3 bases; nucleotides not matched to a gene: 9. The CDR3 consists of 15 residues. Per the germline V gene, CDR1 is SGHKS and CDR2 is YYEKEE (reference sequence). Some clones are missing from TCRdb's copy, which holds only in-frame ones; the method was immunoSEQ multiplex PCR. This repertoire shows 25,000 to 35,000 clones, 75% to 90% found once; its top ten account for roughly 1.2%. The clonotype was recovered from a human donor with narcolepsy. Sequencing was done on a sample of CD45RA- memory CD4+ T cells from PBMCs. The chain is built from TRBV5-5 and TRBJ1-1; TRBD1 matches at 7 bases. The CDR3 nucleotides are TGTGCCAGCAGCGCTCGACAGGGCGGGCACACTGAAGCTTTCTTT. The encoded protein is CASSARQGGHTEAFF.